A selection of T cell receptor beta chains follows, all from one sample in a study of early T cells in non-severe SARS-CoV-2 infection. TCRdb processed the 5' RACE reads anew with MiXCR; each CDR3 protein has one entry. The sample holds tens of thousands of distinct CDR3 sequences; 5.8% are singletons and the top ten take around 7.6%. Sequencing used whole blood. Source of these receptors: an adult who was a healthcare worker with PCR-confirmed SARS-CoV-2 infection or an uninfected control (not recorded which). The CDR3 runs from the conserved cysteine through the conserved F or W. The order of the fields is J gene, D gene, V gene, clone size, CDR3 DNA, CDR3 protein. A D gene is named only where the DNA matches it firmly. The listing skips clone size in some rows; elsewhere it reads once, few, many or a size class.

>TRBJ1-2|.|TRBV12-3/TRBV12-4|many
TGTGCCAGCAGTCCATACAGGGAGGTGAACTTCGGCTACACCTTC
CASSPYREVNFGYTF
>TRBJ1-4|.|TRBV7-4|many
TGTGCCAGCAGCTTTGAGGCAGGGGACGAAAAACTGTTTTTT
CASSFEAGDEKLFF
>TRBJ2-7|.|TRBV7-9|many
TGTGCCAGCAGCCAAGGGGATGAGCAGTACTTC
CASSQGDEQYF
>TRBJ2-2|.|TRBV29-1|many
TGCAGCGTTGTGAATCCAGGGGAAAACACCGGGGAGCTGTTTTTT
CSVVNPGENTGELFF
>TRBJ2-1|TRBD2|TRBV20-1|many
TGCAGTGCTAGAGATATGGGACTAGATTTTAGTGAGCAGTTCTTC
CSARDMGLDFSEQFF
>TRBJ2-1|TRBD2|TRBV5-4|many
TGTGCCAGCAGCCTCCGGACTAGCGGGGCTAGCTCCTACAATGAGCAGTTCTTC
CASSLRTSGASSYNEQFF
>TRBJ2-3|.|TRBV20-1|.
TGCAGTGCTAGAGATTCAGCAGCGGTTAGCACAGATACGCAGTATTTT
CSARDSAAVSTDTQYF
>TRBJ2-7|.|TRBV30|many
TGTGCCTGGGGTGGAACCTACGAGCAGTACTTC
CAWGGTYEQYF
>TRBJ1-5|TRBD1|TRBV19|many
TGTGCCAGTATGGGGACAGGGGGATTCAATCAGCCCCAGCATTTT
CASMGTGGFNQPQHF
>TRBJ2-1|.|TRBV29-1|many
TGCAGCGTTGAAGGCAGGGCGGATGAGCAGTTCTTC
CSVEGRADEQFF
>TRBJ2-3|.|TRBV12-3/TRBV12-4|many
TGTGCCAGCAACCTGGGGAGAGATACGCAGTATTTT
CASNLGRDTQYF
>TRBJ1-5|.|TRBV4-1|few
TGCGCCAGCAGCCAAGATCAGGCGGGGCCGGGGAGCAATCAGCCCCAGCATTTT
CASSQDQAGPGSNQPQHF
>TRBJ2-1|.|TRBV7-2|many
TGTGCCAGCAGCCAAACTAGTTCCAAGCAGTTCTTC
CASSQTSSKQFF
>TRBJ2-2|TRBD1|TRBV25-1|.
TGTGCCAGCACCTTAACAGGGGCCGGGGAGCTGTTTTTT
CASTLTGAGELFF
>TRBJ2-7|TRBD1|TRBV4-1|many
TGCGCCAGCAGCCAAGTACCAACCGACAGGGGTTCTAACGAGCAGTACTTC
CASSQVPTDRGSNEQYF
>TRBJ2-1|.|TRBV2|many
TGTGCCATTCCGATCGCGGGAATAGGCAATGAGCAGTTCTTC
CAIPIAGIGNEQFF
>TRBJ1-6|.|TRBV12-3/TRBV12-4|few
TGTGCCAGCAGTTTGAGGGGTTTGACTAATTCACCCCTCCACTTT
CASSLRGLTNSPLHF
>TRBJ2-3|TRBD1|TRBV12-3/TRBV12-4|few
TGTGCCAGCAGTTTAGCGACAGGGGGCACAGATACGCAGTATTTT
CASSLATGGTDTQYF
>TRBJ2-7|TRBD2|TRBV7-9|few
TGTGCCAGCAGCAAGACTAGCGGGGGGGCCGGGTACGAGCAGTACTTC
CASSKTSGGAGYEQYF
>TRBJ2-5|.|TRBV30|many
TGTGCCTGGAGTGAAAACCGAGAGACCCAGTACTTC
CAWSENRETQYF
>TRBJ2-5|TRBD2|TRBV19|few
TGTGCCAGTAGTCATCTTAGCGGGAAGTACCAAGAGACCCAGTACTTC
CASSHLSGKYQETQYF
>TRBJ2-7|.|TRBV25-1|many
TGTGCCAGCAGTGTGAGCTGGGACACCTACGAGCAGTACTTC
CASSVSWDTYEQYF
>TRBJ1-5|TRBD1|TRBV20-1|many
TGCAGTGCTCGCATGTTGACAGGGTATCAGCCCCAGCATTTT
CSARMLTGYQPQHF
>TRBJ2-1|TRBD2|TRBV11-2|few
TGTGCCAGCAGCCCCGGAATAGCGGGAGAGGTTAGGTCCTACAATGAGCAGTTCTTC
CASSPGIAGEVRSYNEQFF
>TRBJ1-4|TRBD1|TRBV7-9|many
TGTGCCAGCTCCTTAGACGGGACAGTCGAGATTTTT
CASSLDGTVEIF
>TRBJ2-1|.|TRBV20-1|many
TGCAGTGCTCTACCACTTCTCGGGAGAACCAATGAGCAGTTCTTC
CSALPLLGRTNEQFF
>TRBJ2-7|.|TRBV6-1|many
TGTGCCAGCGCCGTGATCTACGAGCAGTACTTC
CASAVIYEQYF
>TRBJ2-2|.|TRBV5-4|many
TGTGCCAGCAGCTTAAGTAGGACAGACACCGGGGAGCTGTTTTTT
CASSLSRTDTGELFF
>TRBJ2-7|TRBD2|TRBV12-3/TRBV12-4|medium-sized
TGTGCCAGTTGCCTAGCGGGAGGCTACGAGCAGTACTTC
CASCLAGGYEQYF
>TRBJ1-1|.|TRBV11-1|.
TGTGCCAGCAGCTTAGCGTTGAGATCGAACACTGAAGCTTTCTTT
CASSLALRSNTEAFF
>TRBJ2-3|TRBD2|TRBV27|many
TGTGCCAGCAGCCCTCTGAGCGGGGTACTAGATACGCAGTATTTT
CASSPLSGVLDTQYF
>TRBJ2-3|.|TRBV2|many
TGTGCCAGCAGTGACCCCCTAGCTTTGTTAAACGCAGATACGCAGTATTTT
CASSDPLALLNADTQYF
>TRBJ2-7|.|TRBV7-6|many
TGTGCCAGCAGCTTTAACCCTCGCACCTACGAGCAGTACTTC
CASSFNPRTYEQYF
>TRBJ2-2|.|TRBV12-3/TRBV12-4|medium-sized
TGTGCCAGCAGTTTAGCGCGCAGATTGACGAACACCGGGGAGCTGTTTTTT
CASSLARRLTNTGELFF
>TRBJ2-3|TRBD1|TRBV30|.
TGTGCCTGGGCCGCGACAGGGAGCACAGATACGCAGTATTTT
CAWAATGSTDTQYF
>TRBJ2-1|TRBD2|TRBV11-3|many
TGTGCCAGCAGCTTAGCGGGAAGAACTAGCGGGAGTACTGGGTCCTACAATGAGCAGTTCTTC
CASSLAGRTSGSTGSYNEQFF
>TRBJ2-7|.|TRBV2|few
TGTGCCAGCAGTGAAGTCTACGAGCAGTACTTC
CASSEVYEQYF
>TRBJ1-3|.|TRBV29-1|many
TGCAGCGTTGTGAGAGAACCCCACAGCTCTGGAAACACCATATATTTT
CSVVREPHSSGNTIYF
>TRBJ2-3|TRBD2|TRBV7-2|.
TGTGCCAGCAGCACAGCGGGAACTAGCACAGATACGCAGTATTTT
CASSTAGTSTDTQYF
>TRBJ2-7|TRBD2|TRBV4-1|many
TGCGCCAGCAGCCAAGACCCTAGCGGGGGGTCGAGTGAGCAGTACTTC
CASSQDPSGGSSEQYF
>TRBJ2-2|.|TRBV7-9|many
TGTGCCAGCATCCGACAGAACACCGGGGAGCTGTTTTTT
CASIRQNTGELFF